The entry below gives a single T cell receptor beta chain sequence along with its context. No antigen is known for it. This record comes from a study of T cells after yellow fever vaccination. In the study overall: Each low-cell-number fraction was prepared by means of SMART-Seq v4 Ultra Low Input. Broader study findings: Compared with primary, the secondary response was weaker and peaked at day 5, not 15. Clones that expanded after primary vaccination mostly reappeared after the booster (just under 98% CD4, approximately 89% CD8).

Germline loops: CDR1 LGHDT, CDR2 YNNKEL (reference sequence). Trimming left V 1 base short and J 4 bases short, with 11 bases between. CDR3 length: 14 amino acids. 5'RACE template switching generated TCR cDNA, adding a universal primer site and UMIs. One entry per CDR3 protein, called by TCRdb with MiXCR from the 5' RACE reads. In the table there are 510,000 or so distinct CDR3 sequences, around 21% of which are singletons. The sample in question was PBMCs, obtained 15 days after the yellow fever booster vaccination. The sequence was collected from a man aged 25 to 40 who received the YFV17D yellow fever vaccine. This sequence joins TRBV3-1 and TRBJ2-7; D tentatively fits TRBD1 or TRBD2 (5 bases each). CDR3 in amino acids: CASSQGSGLYEQYF. CDR3 nucleotides: TGTGCCAGCAGCCAAGGTTCGGGGCTTTACGAGCAGTACTTC.